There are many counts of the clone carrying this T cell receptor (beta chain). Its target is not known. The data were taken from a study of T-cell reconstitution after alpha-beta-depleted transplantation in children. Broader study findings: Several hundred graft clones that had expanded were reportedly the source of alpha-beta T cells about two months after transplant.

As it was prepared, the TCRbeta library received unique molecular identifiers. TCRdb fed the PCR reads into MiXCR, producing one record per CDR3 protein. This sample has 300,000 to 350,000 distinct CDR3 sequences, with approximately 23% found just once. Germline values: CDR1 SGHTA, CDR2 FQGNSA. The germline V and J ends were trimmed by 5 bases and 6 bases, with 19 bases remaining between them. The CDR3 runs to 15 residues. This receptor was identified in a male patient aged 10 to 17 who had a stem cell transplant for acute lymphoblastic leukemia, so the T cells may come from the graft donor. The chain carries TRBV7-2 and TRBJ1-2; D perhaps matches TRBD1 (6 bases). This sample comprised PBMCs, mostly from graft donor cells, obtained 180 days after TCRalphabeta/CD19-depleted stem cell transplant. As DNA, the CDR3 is TGTGCCAGCAGCCCCCAATGGGCGCAGGGGAATGGCTACACCTTC. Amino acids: CASSPQWAQGNGYTF. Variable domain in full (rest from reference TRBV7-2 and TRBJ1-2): GAGVSQSPSNKVTEKGKDVELRCDPISGHTALYWYRQSLGQGLEFLIYFQGNSAPDKSGLPSDRFSAERTGGSVSTLTIQRTQQEDSAVYLCASSPQWAQGNGYTFGSGTRLTVV.